Listed here are 27 T cell receptor beta chains from one sample, sequenced in a study of shared clonotypes between healthy human individuals. Clones were sequenced by immunoSEQ multiplex PCR, and TCRdb holds only the in-frame ones, with some missing. Here the sample spans 2,500,000 or so clones, around nine tenths being singletons. Sequencing was done on a sample of naive CD4+ T cells sorted from blood. This sample's subset: CD45RA+ positively selected. These receptors all come from a man aged 18 to 30 in good health.

This clone appeared a single time. This rearrangement joins TRBV5-1 to TRBJ2-1, with a weak D call TRBD2 (5 bases). Germline lookup yields CDR1 SGHRS and CDR2 YFSETQ. V lost 1 base and J 10 bases, leaving 12 bases between the germline ends. The CDR3 is 13 residues long. Here the CDR3 reads CASSLFRTGEQFF. DNA for the CDR3: TGCGCCAGCAGCTTGTTTCGGACGGGGGAGCAGTTCTTC.

V gene TRBV4-1 combines with J gene TRBJ1-1; D remains unclear. The CDR3 totals 14 residues. Trimming removed 2 bases at V and 4 bases at J, with 11 bases between. The germline V gene encodes CDR1 MGHRA and CDR2 YSYEKL. In DNA, the CDR3 is TGCGCCAGCAGCCAATCACAGTTTTCCACTGAAGCTTTCTTT. Its protein product is CASSQSQFSTEAFF.

This clone was detected only once. V is TRBV7-9 and J is TRBJ1-1, with D possibly being TRBD1 (6 bases). The CDR3 consists of 12 residues. The germline V gene has CDR1 SEHNR and CDR2 FQNEAQ (reference sequence). V was clipped by 5 bases and J by 3 bases, with 7 bases between them. In DNA, the CDR3 is TGTGCCAGCAGCAGACAGGACACTGAAGCTTTCTTT. It is translated as CASSRQDTEAFF.

V and J are TRBV18 and TRBJ2-6; D ambiguous. Germline CDR1 is KGHSH and CDR2 is LQKENI. Trimming shortened V by 4 bases and J by 0 bases, and 10 bases separated the two germline ends. This CDR3 has 16 amino acids. CDR3 residues: CASSRLQSSGANVLTF. The CDR3 nucleotides are TGTGCCAGCTCACGACTCCAGTCCTCTGGGGCCAACGTCCTGACTTTC.

The rearrangement links TRBV7-8 to TRBJ2-3; 12 nucleotides align to TRBD2. The CDR3 is 20 amino acids. V lost 4 bases to trimming and J lost 2 bases; unmatched junction nucleotides: 16. CDR1 is SGHVS, CDR2 FQNEAQ, per germline. The CDR3: CASSWGARTSGAVFTDTQYF. In DNA form, the CDR3 reads TGTGCCAGCAGCTGGGGGGCCCGGACTAGCGGGGCCGTATTCACAGATACGCAGTATTTT.

The table lists this clone with a count of one. The chain combines TRBV5-1 with TRBJ2-3; D call uncertain. V was clipped by 1 base and J by 1 base, with 10 bases between them. The germline V gene has CDR1 SGHRS and CDR2 YFSETQ. The CDR3 has 15 residues. The CDR3 here is CASSLSSLRTDTQYF. In DNA form, the CDR3 reads TGCGCCAGCAGCTTGTCCAGCCTACGCACAGATACGCAGTATTTT.

This chain connects TRBV4-3 to TRBJ2-1; D might be TRBD1 (6 bases). The CDR3 contains 15 residues. The germline gives CDR1 LGHNA, CDR2 YSLEER. The V end was cut by 0 bases, the J end by 4 bases, with 10 bases between. Written as DNA, the CDR3 is TGCGCCAGCAGCCAAGAAGGGACAAAATACAATGAGCAGTTCTTC. Its translation: CASSQEGTKYNEQFF.

This clone was found once. This chain connects TRBV27 to TRBJ1-2, with no clear D. Germline loops: CDR1 MNHEY, CDR2 SMNVEV (reference sequence). V lost 4 bases and J lost 8, with 11 bases in between. This CDR3 is built from 12 residues. CDR3 in DNA: TGTGCCAGCAGTTCACCCGGGCACGGCTACACCTTC. It is translated as CASSSPGHGYTF.

The chain links TRBV7-3 to TRBJ2-1; 7 bases agree with TRBD2. In germline, CDR1 is SGHTA, CDR2 FQGTGA. V shed 3 bases, J shed 3 bases, and the junction held 2 bases outside the gene matches. The CDR3 is 14 amino acids. CDR3: CASSLGGNYNEQFF. In nucleotides, the CDR3 is TGTGCCAGCAGCTTGGGGGGGAACTACAATGAGCAGTTCTTC.

The rearrangement joins TRBV11-2 to TRBJ2-7; TRBD1 aligns across 8 bases. The CDR3 is made up of 14 amino acids. The trim removed 3 bases at V and 6 bases at J, leaving 7 bases unmatched. Germline CDR1 and CDR2: SGHAT and FQNNGV. The CDR3 bases are TGTGCCAGCAGCTTCGGACAGGGAAATCGCGAGCAGTACTTC. This encodes CASSFGQGNREQYF.

About this clone: In the same sample, other DNA sequences code for this CDR3. This chain links TRBV7-2 with TRBJ2-5; D not resolved. V lost 2 bases and J lost 5, with 6 bases in between. Germline CDR1 reads SGHTA; CDR2 reads FQGNSA. This CDR3 spans 12 amino acids. Written as DNA, the CDR3 is TGTGCCAGCAGCTTATTTTCGGAGACCCAGTACTTC. It encodes CASSLFSETQYF.

The chain uses TRBV30 and TRBJ1-5; D is undetermined. This CDR3 is built from 16 residues. The germline V and J ends were trimmed by 1 base and 0 bases, with 13 bases remaining between them. CDR1 and CDR2 from the germline V gene are GTSNPN and SVGIG (reference sequence). This CDR3 reads CAWSDLGSISNQPQHF. As DNA, the CDR3 is TGTGCCTGGAGTGACCTGGGATCGATTAGCAATCAGCCCCAGCATTTT.

The chain couples TRBV6-5 to TRBJ2-1; 14 positions agree with TRBD2. The CDR3 runs to 15 residues. CDR1 is MNHEY, CDR2 SVGAGI, per germline. The V gene end was trimmed by 7 bases and the J gene end by 4 bases; junction bases not matched to a gene: 3. CDR3 DNA sequence: TGTGCCAGCACCAGACTAGCGGGAGGGTACAATGAGCAGTTCTTC. Protein product: CASTRLAGGYNEQFF.

The chain recombines TRBV30 with TRBJ2-2; TRBD2 matches at 7 bases. Germline CDR1 GTSNPN, CDR2 SVGIG (reference sequence). The ends lost 1 base at V and 6 bases at J; junction bases unmatched: 2. The CDR3 loop spans 13 amino acids. CDR3 in DNA: TGTGCCTGGAGTGCGGGGAGGGCCGGGGAGCTGTTTTTT. Its translation: CAWSAGRAGELFF.

The gene calls are TRBV6-5 and TRBJ1-4, with a tentative D call TRBD1 (5 bases). The CDR3 length is 14 residues. V gave up 5 bases and J gave up 7 bases, with 14 bases separating them. Germline V lookup: CDR1 MNHEY, CDR2 SVGAGI. CDR3 residues: CASSTSPGLEKLFF. The CDR3 region has the DNA TGTGCCAGCAGTACCTCGCCGGGGCTTGAAAAACTGTTTTTT.

The V call is TRBV7-2, the J call TRBJ2-2; 8 bases are shared with TRBD2. Germline CDR1 and CDR2: SGHTA and FQGNSA. J was trimmed by 7 bases and V by 2 bases; bases with no gene match: 9. The CDR3 runs 16 residues. This CDR3 is CASSLIYGRAIGELFF. CDR3 in DNA: TGTGCCAGCAGCTTAATCTACGGGAGGGCCATCGGGGAGCTGTTTTTT.

The V and J genes are TRBV10-3 and TRBJ2-7; D possibly uses TRBD1 or TRBD2 (5 bases each). The ends were cut back, 5 bases at V and 2 bases at J, with 13 bases in the middle. The CDR3 has 14 residues. Germline CDR1 and CDR2: ENHRY and SYGVKD. The chain's CDR3 is CAISPGTDTYEQYF. The CDR3 DNA is TGTGCCATCAGTCCCGGGACGGATACCTACGAGCAGTACTTC.

The rearrangement joins TRBV27 to TRBJ2-7; maybe TRBD2 (6 bases). V shed 4 bases and J shed 0 bases, with 13 bases lying between them. The germline V gene has CDR1 MNHEY and CDR2 SMNVEV (reference sequence). CDR3 length equals 15 residues. The CDR3 is CASSCGASSSYEQYF. The CDR3, as DNA: TGTGCCAGCAGTTGCGGGGCCTCGAGCTCCTACGAGCAGTACTTC.

The chain joins TRBV18 to TRBJ2-1; weak D call: TRBD2 (7 bases). The CDR3 covers 13 residues. V was pared by 2 bases and J by 8 bases, with 10 bases between. The germline V gene has CDR1 KGHSH and CDR2 LQKENI. Here the CDR3 DNA reads TGTGCCAGCTCACCATGGGGGGGCGATGAGCAGTTCTTC. Translation: CASSPWGGDEQFF.

As regards this clone: Additional DNA sequences in this sample encode the identical CDR3. This chain joins TRBV27 and TRBJ1-1; no clear D gene. The CDR3 has 13 residues. The germline V and J ends were trimmed by 3 bases and 1 base, with 6 bases remaining between them. Germline V gene data show CDR1 as MNHEY and CDR2 as SMNVEV (reference sequence). CDR3 DNA: TGTGCCAGCAGTTTTAAAGGGAACACTGAAGCTTTCTTT. Translating it yields CASSFKGNTEAFF.

This chain uses TRBV28 with TRBJ2-7; D unresolved. Trimming removed 3 bases from V and 6 bases from J, with 15 bases in between. CDR1 is MDHEN, CDR2 SYDVKM, per germline. The CDR3 sequence is 14 residues long. The CDR3 DNA reads as TGTGCCAGCAGTTTTACGGTCCTCCCCCGCGAGCAGTACTTC. This translates into CASSFTVLPREQYF. Full variable domain (missing parts from reference TRBV28 and TRBJ2-7): DVKVTQSSRYLVKRTGEKVFLECVQDMDHENMFWYRQDPGLGLRLIYFSYDVKMKEKGDIPEGYSVSREKKERFSLILESASTNQTSMYLCASSFTVLPREQYFGPGTRLTVT.

The gene calls are TRBV6-6 and TRBJ2-1; no firm D call. The CDR3 runs 15 residues. Trimming shortened V by 5 bases and J by 7 bases, and 18 bases separated the two germline ends. CDR1 is MNHNY, CDR2 SVGAGI, per germline (reference sequence). In nucleotides, the CDR3 is TGTGCCAGCAGTGAGCCTCTGATTTGGGAAAATGAGCAGTTCTTC. This codes for CASSEPLIWENEQFF.

The chain has TRBV5-1 and TRBJ2-1; no clear D. The CDR3 contains 13 residues. Germline CDR1 and CDR2: SGHRS and YFSETQ. Trimming pared 9 bases from V and 4 bases from J, leaving 14 bases between. CDR3 sequence (DNA): TGCGCCACCTCAGAGGATTCATACAATGAGCAGTTCTTC. Amino acid sequence: CATSEDSYNEQFF.

As regards this clone: A junction boundary mismatches the germline segment, possibly from a read error. The chain employs TRBV5-4 and TRBJ2-5, with 9 bases that match TRBD1. Germline V gene sequence: CDR1 SGHNT, CDR2 YYREEE (reference sequence). There are 15 residues in the CDR3. The CDR3 is CASRLGQGNQETQYF. CDR3 coding DNA: TGTGCCAGCAGGTTGGGACAGGGAAACCAAGAGACCCAGTACTTC.

This sequence joins TRBV2 and TRBJ2-3, with 9 bases lining up with TRBD1. Trimming cost V 6 bases and J 4 bases; bases outside gene matches: 5. Germline CDR1 SNHLY, CDR2 FYNNEI. The CDR3 length is 14 residues. The CDR3 region is CASSRDRESDTQYF. The CDR3 region has the DNA TGTGCCAGCAGCCGGGACAGGGAATCAGATACGCAGTATTTT.

This clone was counted once. The gene calls are TRBV18 and TRBJ2-3; 12 nucleotides agree with TRBD2. The CDR3 consists of 17 residues. The ends lost 3 bases at V and 3 bases at J; junction bases unmatched: 7. Germline CDR1 reads KGHSH; CDR2 reads LQKENI. The CDR3 sequence: CASSPLAGGFGTDTQYF. CDR3 DNA: TGTGCCAGCTCACCCCTAGCGGGGGGGTTTGGTACAGATACGCAGTATTTT. Based on the CDR3 plus reference TRBV18 and TRBJ2-3, the full variable domain is NAGVMQNPRHLVRRRGQEARLRCSPMKGHSHVYWYRQLPEEGLKFMVYLQKENIIDESGMPKERFSAEFPKEGPSILRIQQVVRGDSAAYFCASSPLAGGFGTDTQYFGPGTRLTVL.

The genes are TRBV4-2 and TRBJ2-1, with 11 nucleotides matching TRBD2. The CDR3 runs 16 residues. The V gene end was trimmed by 4 bases and the J gene end by 10 bases; junction bases not matched to a gene: 12. CDR1 LGHNA and CDR2 YNFKEQ come from the germline V gene. In DNA form, the CDR3 reads TGTGCCAGCAGCCCGGTACTAGCGGGGGATTCAAGGGAGCAGTTCTTC. Its protein product is CASSPVLAGDSREQFF.